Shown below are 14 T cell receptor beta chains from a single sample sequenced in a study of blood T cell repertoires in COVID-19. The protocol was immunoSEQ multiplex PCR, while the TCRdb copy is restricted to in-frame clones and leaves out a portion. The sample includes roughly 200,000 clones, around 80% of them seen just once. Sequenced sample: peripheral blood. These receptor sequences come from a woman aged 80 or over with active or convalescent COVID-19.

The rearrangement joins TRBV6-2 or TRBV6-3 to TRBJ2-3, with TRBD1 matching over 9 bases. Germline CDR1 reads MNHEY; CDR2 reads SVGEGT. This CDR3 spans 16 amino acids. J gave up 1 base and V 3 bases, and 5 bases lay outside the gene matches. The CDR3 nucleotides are TGTGCCAGCAGTTATATTTGGACAGGGGGCACAGATACGCAGTATTTT. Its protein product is CASSYIWTGGTDTQYF.

CDR3 sequence (DNA): TGTGCCAGCAGTAGGACAGTCTCCTACGAGCAGTACTTC. This translates into CASSRTVSYEQYF. The chain recombines TRBV6-2 or TRBV6-3 with TRBJ2-7; D possibly corresponds to TRBD1 (6 bases). CDR3 length: 13 amino acids. Germline assignment: CDR1 MNHEY and CDR2 SVGEGT. V was pared by 5 bases and J by 0 bases, with 8 bases between.

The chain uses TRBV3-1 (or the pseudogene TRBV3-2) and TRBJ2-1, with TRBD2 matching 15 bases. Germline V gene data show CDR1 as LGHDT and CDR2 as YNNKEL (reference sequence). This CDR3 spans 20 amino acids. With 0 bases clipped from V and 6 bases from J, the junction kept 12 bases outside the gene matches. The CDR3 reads CASSQDQRTSGGAKFNEQFF. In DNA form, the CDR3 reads TGTGCCAGCAGCCAAGATCAGAGGACTAGCGGGGGGGCCAAGTTCAATGAGCAGTTCTTC.

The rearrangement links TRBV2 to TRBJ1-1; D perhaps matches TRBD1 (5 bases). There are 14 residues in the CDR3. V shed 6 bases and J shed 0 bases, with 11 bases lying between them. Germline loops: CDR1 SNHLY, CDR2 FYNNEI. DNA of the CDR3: TGTGCCAGCAGGGGACTAGGTATGAACACTGAAGCTTTCTTT. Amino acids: CASRGLGMNTEAFF.

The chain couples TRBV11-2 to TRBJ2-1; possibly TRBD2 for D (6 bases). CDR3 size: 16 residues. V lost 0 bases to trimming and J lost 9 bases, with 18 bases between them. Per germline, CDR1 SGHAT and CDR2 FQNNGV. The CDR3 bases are TGTGCCAGCAGCTTAGATTCGCAACTAGCAGGCGGTGAGCAGTTCTTC. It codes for CASSLDSQLAGGEQFF. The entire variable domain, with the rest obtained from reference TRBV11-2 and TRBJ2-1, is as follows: EAGVAQSPRYKIIEKRQSVAFWCNPISGHATLYWYQQILGQGPKLLIQFQNNGVVDDSQLPKDRFSAERLKGVDSTLKIQPAKLEDSAVYLCASSLDSQLAGGEQFFGPGTRLTVL.

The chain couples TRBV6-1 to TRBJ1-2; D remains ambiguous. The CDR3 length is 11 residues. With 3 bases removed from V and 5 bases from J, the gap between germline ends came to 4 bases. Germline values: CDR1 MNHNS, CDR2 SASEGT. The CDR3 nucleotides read TGTGCCAGCAGTGACCGGTATGGCTACACCTTC. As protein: CASSDRYGYTF.

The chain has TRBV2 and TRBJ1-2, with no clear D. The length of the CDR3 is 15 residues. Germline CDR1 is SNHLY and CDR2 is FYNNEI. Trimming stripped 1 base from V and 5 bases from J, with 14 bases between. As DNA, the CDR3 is TGTGCCAGCAGTGAAGGACTGCTGTCCCCTTATGGCTACACCTTC. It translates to CASSEGLLSPYGYTF.

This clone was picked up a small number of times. The DNA of the CDR3 is TGTGCCAGCTCACTCCGCCAGGGGTACACTGAAGCTTTCTTT. Its protein product is CASSLRQGYTEAFF. The chain uses TRBV18 and TRBJ1-1; tentative D call: TRBD1 (6 bases). The CDR3 length is 14 residues. V was cut by 4 bases and J by 3 bases, with 12 bases left in between. Looked up from germline, CDR1 is KGHSH and CDR2 is LQKENI.

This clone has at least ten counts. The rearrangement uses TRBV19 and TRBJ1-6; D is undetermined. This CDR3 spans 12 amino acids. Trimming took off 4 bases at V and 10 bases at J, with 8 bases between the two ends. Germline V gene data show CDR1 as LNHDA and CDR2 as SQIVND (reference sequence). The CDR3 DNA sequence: TGTGCCAGTAGTAGTCCGGGGTCACCCCTCCACTTT. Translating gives CASSSPGSPLHF.

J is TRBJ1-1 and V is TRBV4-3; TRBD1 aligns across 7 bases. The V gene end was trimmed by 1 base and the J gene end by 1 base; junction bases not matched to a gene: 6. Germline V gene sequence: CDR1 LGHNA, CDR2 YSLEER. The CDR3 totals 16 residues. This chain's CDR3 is CASSQAWGQTNTEAFF. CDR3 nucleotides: TGCGCCAGCAGCCAAGCTTGGGGACAGACGAACACTGAAGCTTTCTTT.

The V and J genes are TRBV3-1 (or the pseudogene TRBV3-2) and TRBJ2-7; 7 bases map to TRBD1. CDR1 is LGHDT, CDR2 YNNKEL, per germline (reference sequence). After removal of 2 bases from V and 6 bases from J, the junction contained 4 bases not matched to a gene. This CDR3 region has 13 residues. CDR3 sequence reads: CASSQMGQSEQYF. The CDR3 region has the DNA TGTGCCAGCAGCCAAATGGGACAGTCCGAGCAGTACTTC.

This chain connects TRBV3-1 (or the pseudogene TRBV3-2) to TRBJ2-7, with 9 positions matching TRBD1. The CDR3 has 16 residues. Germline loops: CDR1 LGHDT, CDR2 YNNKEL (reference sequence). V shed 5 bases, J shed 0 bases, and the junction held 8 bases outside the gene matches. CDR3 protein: CASSFGTGSFSYEQYF. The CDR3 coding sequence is TGTGCCAGCAGCTTCGGGACAGGGAGCTTCTCCTACGAGCAGTACTTC.

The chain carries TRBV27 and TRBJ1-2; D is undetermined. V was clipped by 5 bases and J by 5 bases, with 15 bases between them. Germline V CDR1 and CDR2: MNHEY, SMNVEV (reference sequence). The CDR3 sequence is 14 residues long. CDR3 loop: CASSPGPGSYGYTF. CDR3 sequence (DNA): TGTGCCAGCAGTCCGGGTCCGGGGTCGTATGGCTACACCTTC.

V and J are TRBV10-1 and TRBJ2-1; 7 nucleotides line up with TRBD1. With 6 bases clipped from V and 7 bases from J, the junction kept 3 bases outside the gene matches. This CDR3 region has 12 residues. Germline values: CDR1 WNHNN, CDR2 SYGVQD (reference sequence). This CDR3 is CASRMTGNEQFF. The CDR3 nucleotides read TGCGCCAGCAGAATGACAGGGAATGAGCAGTTCTTC.